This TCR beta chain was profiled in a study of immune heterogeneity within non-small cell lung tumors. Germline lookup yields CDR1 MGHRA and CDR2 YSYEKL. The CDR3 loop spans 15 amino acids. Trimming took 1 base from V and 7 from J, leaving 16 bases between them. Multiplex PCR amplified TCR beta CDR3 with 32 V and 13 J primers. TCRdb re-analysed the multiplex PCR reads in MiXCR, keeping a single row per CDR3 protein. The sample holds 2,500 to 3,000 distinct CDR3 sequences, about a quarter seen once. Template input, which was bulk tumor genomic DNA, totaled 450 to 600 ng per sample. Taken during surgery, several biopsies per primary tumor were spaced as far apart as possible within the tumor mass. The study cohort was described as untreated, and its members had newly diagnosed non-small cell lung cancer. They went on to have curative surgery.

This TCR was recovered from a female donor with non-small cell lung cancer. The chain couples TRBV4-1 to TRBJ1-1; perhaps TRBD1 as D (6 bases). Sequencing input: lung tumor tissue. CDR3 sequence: CASSQVGGGKNEAFF. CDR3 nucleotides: TGCGCCAGCAGCCAAGTAGGGGGGGGGAAGAATGAAGCTTTCTTT.